One and the same sample provided the 27 T cell receptor beta chains below, sequenced in a study of blood T cell repertoires in COVID-19. Libraries were prepared by immunoSEQ multiplex PCR; TCRdb keeps only in-frame clonotypes and omits some of them. The repertoire consists of roughly 330,000 clones, with approximately 87% occurring once and the leading ten covering over 4%. The sequencing input was PBMCs or T cells enriched from blood (not recorded which). Receptor source: a woman aged 30 to 39 who had recovered from COVID-19.

The chain uses TRBV9 and TRBJ2-2, with TRBD2 identical over 9 bases. Germline loops: CDR1 SGDLS, CDR2 YYNGEE. The CDR3 runs 16 residues. Trimming at V came to 0 bases and at J to 2 bases, leaving 2 bases not matched to a gene. Written as DNA, the CDR3 is TGTGCCAGCAGCGTAGGAGCGGGGGGTAACACCGGGGAGCTGTTTTTT. It is translated as CASSVGAGGNTGELFF.

The table lists this clone with a count of one. The J gene is TRBJ1-3, the V gene TRBV6-5, with TRBD1 matching 9 bases. V gave up 6 bases and J gave up 3 bases; unmatched junction bases: 6. The CDR3 covers 15 residues. Germline V CDR1 and CDR2: MNHEY, SVGAGI. CDR3 in amino acids: CASRPTGGGGNTIYF. CDR3 DNA sequence: TGTGCCAGCAGACCCACAGGGGGCGGTGGAAACACCATATATTTT.

The chain joins TRBV11-2 to TRBJ2-5; no firm D call. This CDR3 contains 13 residues. Germline V CDR1 and CDR2: SGHAT, FQNNGV. V was trimmed by 5 bases and J by 1 base, leaving 8 bases between them. The CDR3 DNA follows: TGTGCCAGCAGCCCCCACATCCAAGAGACCCAGTACTTC. As protein: CASSPHIQETQYF.

The genes are TRBV7-9 and TRBJ2-7; tentative D call: TRBD2 (6 bases). V was shortened by 5 bases and J by 2 bases, with 13 bases between the two germline ends. The length of the CDR3 is 14 residues. Germline V CDR1 and CDR2: SEHNR, FQNEAQ (reference sequence). CDR3 sequence reads: CASSPGTPPYEQYF. CDR3 nucleotide sequence: TGTGCCAGCAGCCCCGGGACTCCTCCCTACGAGCAGTACTTC.

V usage is TRBV3-1 (or the pseudogene TRBV3-2) and J usage is TRBJ2-7; 8 positions agree with TRBD1. The CDR3 extends over 15 amino acids. Trimming cost V 3 bases and J 0 bases; bases outside gene matches: 4. CDR1 is LGHDT and CDR2 is YNNKEL in the germline V gene (reference sequence). The CDR3 sequence is CASSHHTGGSYEQYF. The CDR3 nucleotides are TGTGCCAGCAGCCACCACACAGGGGGCTCCTACGAGCAGTACTTC.

V usage is TRBV5-4 and J usage is TRBJ2-7, with 8 bases matching TRBD2. CDR3 length: 13 amino acids. Trimming cost V 3 bases and J 6 bases; bases outside gene matches: 5. Per germline, CDR1 SGHNT and CDR2 YYREEE (reference sequence). Here the CDR3 reads CASSYGTSPEQYF. As DNA, the CDR3 is TGTGCCAGCAGCTATGGGACTAGTCCCGAGCAGTACTTC. The complete variable domain, with remaining parts taken from reference TRBV5-4 and TRBJ2-7, reads ETGVTQSPTHLIKTRGQQVTLRCSSQSGHNTVSWYQQALGQGPQFIFQYYREEENGRGNFPPRFSGLQFPNYSSELNVNALELDDSALYLCASSYGTSPEQYFGPGTRLTVT.

This chain links TRBV2 with TRBJ2-7; TRBD2 aligns across 11 bases. The CDR3 spans 17 residues. The V segment lost 8 bases and the J segment 6 bases; nucleotides outside the gene matches: 18. From germline, CDR1 is SNHLY and CDR2 FYNNEI. CDR3 sequence: CASSRGGSGGARREQYF. CDR3 bases: TGTGCCAGCTCCCGGGGAGGTAGCGGGGGGGCCAGGCGCGAGCAGTACTTC.

The chain joins TRBV5-1 to TRBJ1-2, with D perhaps TRBD1 (5 bases). V was trimmed by 4 bases and J by 5 bases, leaving 12 bases between them. Germline V gene data show CDR1 as SGHRS and CDR2 as YFSETQ. The CDR3 has 13 residues. CDR3 region: CASSLDGGYGYTF. CDR3 in DNA: TGCGCCAGCAGCCTGGACGGGGGATATGGCTACACCTTC.

This clone was counted once. V is TRBV20-1 and J is TRBJ1-3, with a tentative D call TRBD1 (6 bases). Trimming took 3 bases from V and 0 from J, leaving 12 bases between them. CDR1 is DFQATT, CDR2 SNEGSKA, per germline (reference sequence). This CDR3 region has 15 residues. CDR3 sequence: CSASLGGVSGNTIYF. In DNA, the CDR3 is TGCAGTGCTAGTCTAGGGGGAGTCTCTGGAAACACCATATATTTT.

The chain is built from TRBV28 and TRBJ1-1; D unresolved. This CDR3 spans 14 amino acids. Germline V gene lookup returns CDR1 MDHEN and CDR2 SYDVKM. V dropped 10 bases and J dropped 0 bases, with 15 bases sitting between them. CDR3 loop: CAIERGWLNTEAFF. In DNA, the CDR3 is TGTGCCATCGAACGTGGTTGGCTGAACACTGAAGCTTTCTTT.

J is TRBJ1-1 and V is TRBV4-1; tentative D call: TRBD1 (6 bases). The CDR3 runs 13 residues. Germline assignment: CDR1 MGHRA and CDR2 YSYEKL. Trimming took 4 bases from V and 1 from J, leaving 7 bases between them. CDR3 sequence reads: CASSPGQNTEAFF. CDR3 bases: TGCGCCAGCAGCCCGGGACAGAACACTGAAGCTTTCTTT.

The chain employs TRBV3-1 (or the pseudogene TRBV3-2) and TRBJ1-2, with a possible D match to TRBD1 (5 bases). The V end was cut by 0 bases, the J end by 6 bases, with 17 bases between. Germline V CDR1 and CDR2: LGHDT, YNNKEL (reference sequence). The CDR3 runs to 16 residues. The CDR3 DNA sequence: TGTGCCAGCAGCCAAGATGGTGCGACAGTCGATAATGGCTACACCTTC. Amino acids: CASSQDGATVDNGYTF.

This rearrangement joins TRBV7-9 to TRBJ2-2; D gene ambiguous. The germline V and J ends were trimmed by 7 bases and 6 bases, with 9 bases remaining between them. The CDR3 covers 12 residues. The germline CDR1 and CDR2 sequences are SEHNR and FQNEAQ (reference sequence). The CDR3 protein is CASTGVPGELFF. Here the CDR3 DNA reads TGTGCCAGCACCGGAGTCCCCGGGGAGCTGTTTTTT.

V usage is TRBV19 and J usage is TRBJ2-2, with D possibly being TRBD1 (6 bases). Deletions cut 7 bases from V and 6 bases from J, with 30 bases between. Looked up from germline, CDR1 is LNHDA and CDR2 is SQIVND (reference sequence). The CDR3 extends over 19 amino acids. CDR3 residues: CASTSLSGALDRAAGELFF. The CDR3 bases are TGTGCCAGTACCTCCCTCTCAGGGGCGCTTGACCGGGCGGCCGGGGAGCTGTTTTTT.

The chain combines TRBV11-2 with TRBJ2-4; D unclear. V lost 1 base and J lost 8, with 6 bases in between. In germline, CDR1 is SGHAT, CDR2 FQNNGV. CDR3 length equals 12 residues. CDR3 sequence: CASSLGADIQYF. CDR3 DNA sequence: TGTGCCAGCAGCTTAGGTGCGGACATTCAGTACTTC.

This rearrangement joins TRBV10-1 to TRBJ2-7; TRBD1 aligns across 10 bases. The CDR3 runs 13 residues. Per germline, CDR1 WNHNN and CDR2 SYGVQD (reference sequence). With V trimmed by 6 bases and J by 6 bases, 5 bases remained unmatched. The CDR3 spells CASRRDRGSEQYF. The DNA of the CDR3 is TGCGCCAGCAGGAGGGACAGGGGTAGCGAGCAGTACTTC.

CDR3 sequence reads: CASSAKGDNEQFF. CDR3 nucleotide sequence: TGTGCCAGCAGCGCCAAGGGGGACAATGAGCAGTTCTTC. The rearrangement joins TRBV5-5 to TRBJ2-1; weak D call: TRBD1 (6 bases). Germline CDR1 reads SGHKS; CDR2 reads YYEKEE (reference sequence). The germline V and J ends were trimmed by 4 bases and 5 bases, with 10 bases remaining between them. This CDR3 spans 13 amino acids. The variable domain in full, with the rest retrieved from reference TRBV5-5 and TRBJ2-1, is DAGVTQSPTHLIKTRGQQVTLRCSPISGHKSVSWYQQVLGQGPQFIFQYYEKEERGRGNFPDRFSARQFPNYSSELNVNALLLGDSALYLCASSAKGDNEQFFGPGTRLTVL.

The J gene is TRBJ1-1, the V gene TRBV2; D is possibly TRBD1 (6 bases). Looked up from germline, CDR1 is SNHLY and CDR2 is FYNNEI. Trimming shortened V by 7 bases and J by 1 base, and 13 bases separated the two germline ends. The CDR3 sequence is 14 residues long. The CDR3 loop is CASTRLQGNTEAFF. The CDR3 DNA is TGTGCCAGCACGCGACTACAGGGGAACACTGAAGCTTTCTTT.

The chain recombines TRBV12-3 or TRBV12-4 with TRBJ1-2; possible D gene TRBD1, 5 bases. This CDR3 has 12 amino acids. Trimming cost V 0 bases and J 11 bases, with 10 bases left between them. The CDR3 sequence: CASSLAPGRYTF. As DNA, the CDR3 is TGTGCCAGCAGTTTAGCGCCAGGGCGGTACACCTTC.

CDR3 sequence: CASSLARVRGGYTF. As DNA, the CDR3 is TGTGCCAGCAGCTTGGCCCGCGTACGGGGTGGCTACACCTTC. This rearrangement joins TRBV5-8 to TRBJ1-2, with D uncertain. The CDR3 loop spans 14 amino acids. V lost 0 bases to trimming and J lost 7 bases, with 13 bases between them. Per the germline V gene, CDR1 is SGHTS and CDR2 is YDEGEE.

CDR3 coding DNA: TGCGCCAGCAGCTTGTGGTCCTATGGGGACACTAGCACAGATACGCAGTATTTT. This sequence encodes CASSLWSYGDTSTDTQYF. V gene TRBV5-1 combines with J gene TRBJ2-3; possibly TRBD1 for D (6 bases). This CDR3 is 18 amino acids long. Germline loops: CDR1 SGHRS, CDR2 YFSETQ. V shed 1 base and J shed 0 bases, with 18 bases lying between them. Supplemented by reference TRBV5-1 and TRBJ2-3, the full variable domain reads KAGVTQTPRYLIKTRGQQVTLSCSPISGHRSVSWYQQTPGQGLQFLFEYFSETQRNKGNFPGRFSGRQFSNSRSEMNVSTLELGDSALYLCASSLWSYGDTSTDTQYFGPGTRLTVL.

This CDR3 reads CASSFVQGFIYGYTF. CDR3 nucleotides: TGTGCCAGCAGTTTTGTACAGGGATTCATTTATGGCTACACCTTC. The genes are TRBV28 and TRBJ1-2, with a weak D call TRBD1 (6 bases). The CDR3 is 15 residues long. V was trimmed by 3 bases and J by 5 bases, leaving 16 bases between them. Germline V gene data show CDR1 as MDHEN and CDR2 as SYDVKM.

The chain joins TRBV19 to TRBJ2-2, with a possible D match to TRBD1 (5 bases). Germline V gene lookup returns CDR1 LNHDA and CDR2 SQIVND (reference sequence). V shed 7 bases and J shed 0 bases, with 15 bases lying between them. The CDR3 consists of 16 residues. CDR3 in amino acids: CASTPLQVANTGELFF. For the CDR3, the DNA is TGTGCCAGTACCCCCCTACAGGTTGCGAACACCGGGGAGCTGTTTTTT.

This clone was seen a single time. V gene TRBV6-2 or TRBV6-3 combines with J gene TRBJ1-1, with a weak D call TRBD1 (6 bases). This CDR3 is 16 amino acids long. Germline loops: CDR1 MNHEY, CDR2 SVGEGT. Trimming took off 5 bases at V and 6 bases at J, with 22 bases between the two ends. CDR3 in amino acids: CASSDVLTGRGAEAFF. In nucleotides, the CDR3 is TGTGCCAGCAGTGACGTCCTTACAGGGAGAGGAGCTGAAGCTTTCTTT.

The chain combines TRBV6-1 with TRBJ1-3; D is possibly TRBD1 (6 bases). Germline lookup yields CDR1 MNHNS and CDR2 SASEGT. V lost 3 bases, J lost 2 bases, and 14 bases lay in between. The length of the CDR3 is 16 residues. The CDR3 here is CASSDRGGFTGNTIYF. CDR3 coding DNA: TGTGCCAGCAGTGACAGGGGAGGGTTCACTGGAAACACCATATATTTT.

This clone was seen once. The chain recombines TRBV5-8 with TRBJ1-3; D might be TRBD1 (5 bases). Germline V gene lookup returns CDR1 SGHTS and CDR2 YDEGEE. The CDR3 covers 15 residues. V was trimmed by 0 bases and J by 4 bases, leaving 11 bases between them. CDR3 nucleotides: TGTGCCAGCAGCTTGGCCGGGGGTTCCGGAAACACCATATATTTT. Amino acid sequence: CASSLAGGSGNTIYF.

The rearrangement uses TRBV3-1 (or the pseudogene TRBV3-2) and TRBJ2-2; 10 nucleotides match TRBD2. The CDR3 has 14 residues. The germline V gene has CDR1 LGHDT and CDR2 YNNKEL (reference sequence). The trim removed 6 bases at V and 5 bases at J, leaving 3 bases unmatched. The CDR3 is CASRVAGGTGELFF. The CDR3 nucleotides are TGTGCCAGCAGGGTAGCGGGGGGTACCGGGGAGCTGTTTTTT.